Each of the 17 T cell receptor beta chains below was sequenced from the same sample in a study of cytomegalovirus exposure and HLA in healthy donors. Libraries were prepared by immunoSEQ multiplex PCR; TCRdb keeps only in-frame clonotypes and omits some of them. The sample includes over 45,000 clones, about 88% seen only once; the top ten take under 8.5%. Sequenced: PBMCs. The receptors here all came from a woman aged 25-40 years in good health and CMV-seronegative.

This chain links TRBV15 with TRBJ2-4, with D perhaps matching TRBD2 (6 bases). The germline gives CDR1 LNHNV, CDR2 YYDKDF (reference sequence). Trimming removed 5 bases at V and 0 bases at J, with 14 bases between. CDR3 length equals 16 residues. This CDR3 reads CATSSEIGGAKNIQYF. DNA of the CDR3: TGTGCCACCAGCTCAGAGATCGGGGGAGCCAAAAACATTCAGTACTTC.

V gene TRBV6-6 combines with J gene TRBJ1-2; 11 bases match TRBD1. Germline CDR1 is MNHNY and CDR2 is SVGAGI (reference sequence). Losses at the gene ends were 2 bases for V and 0 bases for J; bases not matched to a gene: 2. There are 16 residues in the CDR3. CDR3 coding DNA: TGTGCCAGCAGTTACGGGACAGGGGGATCTAACTATGGCTACACCTTC. Amino acid sequence: CASSYGTGGSNYGYTF.

As for this clone: This same CDR3 is encoded by further DNA sequences in the sample. The CDR3 spells CASSLGRSYEQYF. The CDR3 bases are TGTGCCAGCAGCTTGGGGAGATCCTACGAGCAGTACTTC. This chain joins TRBV11-2 and TRBJ2-7, with D possibly matching TRBD2 (5 bases). CDR3 length: 13 amino acids. Germline V gives CDR1 SGHAT, CDR2 FQNNGV. The ends were cut back, 3 bases at V and 1 base at J, with 7 bases in the middle.

The chain carries TRBV30 and TRBJ2-7, with TRBD2 identical over 8 bases. The CDR3 loop spans 14 amino acids. CDR1 and CDR2 from the germline V gene are GTSNPN and SVGIG (reference sequence). After removal of 0 bases from V and 5 bases from J, the junction contained 6 bases not matched to a gene. Here the CDR3 DNA reads TGTGCCTGGAGTGTACGGGCGGGGGGCGACGAGCAGTACTTC. Residues: CAWSVRAGGDEQYF. Looking up the rest from reference TRBV30 and TRBJ2-7 gives the full variable domain: SQTIHQWPATLVQPVGSPLSLECTVEGTSNPNLYWYRQAAGRGLQLLFYSVGIGQISSEVPQNLSASRPQDRQFILSSKKLLLSDSGFYLCAWSVRAGGDEQYFGPGTRLTVT.

The chain couples TRBV28 to TRBJ1-5, with 7 bases identical to TRBD1. Germline assignment: CDR1 MDHEN and CDR2 SYDVKM. The CDR3 extends over 13 amino acids. V was clipped by 8 bases and J by 8 bases; unmatched bases: 9. The CDR3 sequence: CASERQGTEPQHF. The CDR3 DNA reads as TGTGCCAGCGAGAGACAGGGTACTGAGCCCCAGCATTTT.

The chain has TRBV2 and TRBJ1-1; TRBD1 matches 10 bases. Trimming cost V 6 bases and J 3 bases; bases outside gene matches: 1. The germline V gene encodes CDR1 SNHLY and CDR2 FYNNEI. The CDR3 covers 13 residues. As DNA, the CDR3 is TGTGCCAGCAGGGGACAGGGGTACACTGAAGCTTTCTTT. The encoded protein is CASRGQGYTEAFF.

The chain recombines TRBV5-1 with TRBJ2-7, with a weak D call TRBD1 (6 bases). Germline values: CDR1 SGHRS, CDR2 YFSETQ. This CDR3 has 14 amino acids. Trimming removed 7 bases at V and 5 bases at J, with 19 bases between. DNA for the CDR3: TGCGCCAGCCGCCTCCACAGGGCAGGGGACGAGCAGTACTTC. This encodes CASRLHRAGDEQYF.

The chain joins TRBV7-2 to TRBJ2-3, with D possibly matching TRBD2 (6 bases). This CDR3 contains 14 residues. V lost 3 bases and J lost 3, with 10 bases in between. Germline V gene lookup returns CDR1 SGHTA and CDR2 FQGNSA. The CDR3 protein is CASSFSGFTDTQYF. The CDR3, as DNA: TGTGCCAGCAGCTTCAGCGGGTTTACAGATACGCAGTATTTT. The full variable domain, rest sourced from reference TRBV7-2 and TRBJ2-3, is GAGVSQSPSNKVTEKGKDVELRCDPISGHTALYWYRQSLGQGLEFLIYFQGNSAPDKSGLPSDRFSAERTGGSVSTLTIQRTQQEDSAVYLCASSFSGFTDTQYFGPGTRLTVL.

This chain joins TRBV7-3 and TRBJ2-7, with TRBD2 as a possible D gene (6 bases). Trimming took 0 bases from V and 5 from J, leaving 14 bases between them. This CDR3 is built from 15 residues. Germline V CDR1 and CDR2: SGHTA, FQGTGA. The CDR3 sequence is CASSLTGAGLDEQYF. The CDR3 nucleotides read TGTGCCAGCAGCTTAACAGGGGCGGGACTCGACGAGCAGTACTTC.

The chain links TRBV28 to TRBJ1-2; maybe TRBD1 (5 bases). Trimming pared 9 bases from V and 8 bases from J, leaving 28 bases between. From germline, CDR1 is MDHEN and CDR2 SYDVKM. This CDR3 has 16 amino acids. In nucleotides, the CDR3 is TGTGCCAGTGTTGCCCAACCGTCGCGCCAGGGTAGGGGCTACACCTTC. Amino acid sequence: CASVAQPSRQGRGYTF.

In its sample, this clone was seen once. The genes are TRBV27 and TRBJ2-1; D unresolved. The CDR3 runs 13 residues. Deletions cut 4 bases from V and 9 bases from J, with 13 bases between. The V gene's germline CDR1 is MNHEY and CDR2 SMNVEV (reference sequence). The CDR3 loop reads CASSSPAVGEQFF. CDR3 sequence (DNA): TGTGCCAGCAGTTCCCCCGCCGTCGGTGAGCAGTTCTTC.

This chain connects TRBV18 to TRBJ2-4; 10 positions match TRBD2. The germline CDR1 and CDR2 sequences are KGHSH and LQKENI. The V gene end was trimmed by 6 bases and the J gene end by 0 bases; junction bases not matched to a gene: 8. The CDR3 is 17 residues long. CDR3 DNA sequence: TGTGCCAGCTCGCAAATACTAGCGGGGCTAGCCAAAAACATTCAGTACTTC. Its protein is CASSQILAGLAKNIQYF.

The chain carries TRBV28 and TRBJ2-4, with 10 nucleotides matching TRBD2. CDR1 and CDR2 from the germline V gene are MDHEN and SYDVKM. Germline trimming cut 3 bases from V and 2 bases from J; bases unmatched to any gene: 1. The CDR3 extends over 15 amino acids. The CDR3 DNA is TGTGCCAGCAGTTTTAGCGGGAGGACCAAAAACATTCAGTACTTC. Translating gives CASSFSGRTKNIQYF.

The chain carries TRBV10-3 and TRBJ1-1; D is unresolved. This CDR3 has 13 amino acids. Germline values: CDR1 ENHRY, CDR2 SYGVKD. V lost 3 bases and J lost 4, with 9 bases in between. CDR3 bases: TGTGCCATCAGTGACCTATCTTCCACTGAAGCTTTCTTT. This codes for CAISDLSSTEAFF.

There are a few counts of this clone. The chain recombines TRBV7-2 with TRBJ1-5; D is ambiguous. The CDR3 has 14 residues. CDR1 and CDR2 from the germline V gene are SGHTA and FQGNSA. V lost 8 bases and J lost 2, with 13 bases in between. The CDR3 DNA reads as TGTGCCAGCGCCGGTGGGCAGGGCAATCAGCCCCAGCATTTT. It specifies CASAGGQGNQPQHF.

The genes are TRBV9 and TRBJ2-3; D might be TRBD2 (6 bases). Germline V gene sequence: CDR1 SGDLS, CDR2 YYNGEE. The length of the CDR3 is 16 residues. V dropped 4 bases and J dropped 2 bases, with 17 bases sitting between them. In nucleotides, the CDR3 is TGTGCCAGCAGCCCCATTGGGCGGGGCTACACAGATACGCAGTATTTT. Translation gives CASSPIGRGYTDTQYF.

Many counts were recorded for this clone. This sequence joins TRBV5-1 and TRBJ2-1; D perhaps matches TRBD2 (6 bases). Germline V gene data show CDR1 as SGHRS and CDR2 as YFSETQ. The CDR3 totals 13 residues. V was cut by 4 bases and J by 3 bases, with 8 bases left in between. The DNA for the CDR3 is TGCGCCAGCAGCGCGGACTACTACAATGAGCAGTTCTTC. Translated: CASSADYYNEQFF.